What follows is one TCR beta chain and its context. The target antigen is unknown. The data originate from a study of T cells after yellow fever vaccination. Overall study findings and caveats: Booster samples showed a return of most primary-vaccination clones (around 96% CD4, roughly 85% CD8).

TCRdb fed the 5' RACE reads into MiXCR, producing one record per CDR3 protein. Altogether 150,000 to 200,000 distinct CDR3 sequences are present, 7% to 10% being singletons, with the ten largest covering roughly a third. The sequence derives from a man in his late teens or twenties who received the YFV17D yellow fever vaccine. The input for sequencing was CD8+ T cells sorted from PBMCs, taken 45 days after the yellow fever booster vaccination.

CDR3 sequence (DNA): TGCGCCAGCAGCCTTACCCCGACTAGCGGGGGGGCGAGCGAGCAGTACTTC. Translated: CASSLTPTSGGASEQYF. The chain joins TRBV4-1 to TRBJ2-7; 14 bases fit TRBD2. This CDR3 has 17 residues. Germline V gene data show CDR1 as MGHRA and CDR2 as YSYEKL. The trim removed 4 bases at V and 6 bases at J, leaving 11 bases unmatched.